This T cell receptor beta chain was captured by sequencing in a study of blood T cell repertoires in COVID-19. Study summary: Specimens from acute and convalescent COVID-19 originated in the United States, Italy and Spain. T cells, B-cell-depleted T cells, or PBMCs supplied cDNA or gDNA.

The authors' processing: Estimation of nucleated cell counts relied on the amplification of reference gene primers. The method was immunoSEQ multiplex PCR; TCRdb's version includes in-frame clones alone and lacks a portion of them. The DNA gave D and trimming, while V, J and clone size come from that table. This sample has about 140,000 clones, with around 87% found just once. V trimming: 0 bases; J trimming: 1 base; junction bases outside the gene matches: 5. There are 16 residues in the CDR3. Germline assignment: CDR1 SGHNT and CDR2 YYREEE (reference sequence). Sample: peripheral blood. The receptor's source is a man in his fifties who had recovered from COVID-19. The rearrangement links TRBV5-4 to TRBJ1-2; the match to TRBD1 covers 8 bases. CDR3 sequence (DNA): TGTGCCAGCAGCTTGGGGTCAGGGGGCGTTAACTATGGCTACACCTTC. It is translated as CASSLGSGGVNYGYTF.